This T cell receptor beta chain was documented in a study of blood T cell repertoires in COVID-19. For the study at large: Acute and convalescent COVID-19 samples came from the United States, Italy and Spain.

The V and J ends lost 2 bases and 2 bases respectively, with 9 bases between them. From germline, CDR1 is SGHKS and CDR2 YYEKEE (reference sequence). This CDR3 contains 14 residues. TCRdb's table, derived via immunoSEQ multiplex PCR, lists solely in-frame clones and lacks some. The data contain tens of thousands of clones, 86% of them singletons. This chain uses TRBV5-5 with TRBJ2-3; D might be TRBD2 (6 bases). This clonotype originated in a man aged 45-65 years with active COVID-19. What was sequenced was peripheral blood. The CDR3 bases are TGTGCCAGCAGCTTCGCGGGGCCCACAGATACGCAGTATTTT. Translation gives CASSFAGPTDTQYF.